What follows are 16 T cell receptor beta chains derived from one specimen sequenced in a study of chemoradiotherapy in HPV16-positive cancers. Data came from immunoSEQ multiplex PCR; TCRdb stores just in-frame clones and leaves some out. The sample contains tens of thousands of clones, around nine tenths of which appear only once. Sequencing used blood, obtained from a patient who underwent chemoradiotherapy. These receptors were taken from a human donor with HPV-associated anogenital cancer.

This clone was found a few times. V gene TRBV30 combines with J gene TRBJ1-1, with TRBD1 matching over 7 bases. The CDR3 consists of 13 residues. Looked up from germline, CDR1 is GTSNPN and CDR2 is SVGIG (reference sequence). After removal of 5 bases from V and 7 bases from J, the junction contained 10 bases not matched to a gene. The CDR3 DNA sequence: TGTGCCTGGGGGACAGCGCTTCTTCGTGAAGCTTTCTTT. It encodes CAWGTALLREAFF. Looking up the rest from reference TRBV30 and TRBJ1-1 gives the full variable domain: SQTIHQWPATLVQPVGSPLSLECTVEGTSNPNLYWYRQAAGRGLQLLFYSVGIGQISSEVPQNLSASRPQDRQFILSSKKLLLSDSGFYLCAWGTALLREAFFGQGTRLTVV.

The gene calls are TRBV27 and TRBJ2-6; TRBD2 aligns across 13 bases. Trimming removed 5 bases from V and 0 bases from J; junction bases left unmatched: 4. This CDR3 spans 18 amino acids. The germline V gene has CDR1 MNHEY and CDR2 SMNVEV (reference sequence). CDR3 coding DNA: TGTGCCAGCAGTCCGACTAGCGGGGGGTTCTCTGGGGCCAACGTCCTGACTTTC. Translated, it gives CASSPTSGGFSGANVLTF.

This chain connects TRBV9 to TRBJ2-3; unclear D gene. Trimming cost V 0 bases and J 2 bases, with 10 bases left between them. This CDR3 is 15 amino acids long. CDR1 is SGDLS, CDR2 YYNGEE, per germline. The CDR3 region is CASSVEGTPTDTQYF. The CDR3 DNA is TGTGCCAGCAGCGTAGAGGGCACCCCCACAGATACGCAGTATTTT.

This clone was found a few times. The CDR3 is CASSFRTGANQPQHF. CDR3 sequence (DNA): TGTGCCAGCAGCTTTCGGACAGGGGCAAATCAGCCCCAGCATTTT. This rearrangement joins TRBV5-8 to TRBJ1-5; 9 bases match TRBD1. V trimming: 2 bases; J trimming: 4 bases; junction bases outside the gene matches: 4. Looked up from germline, CDR1 is SGHTS and CDR2 is YDEGEE. The CDR3 loop spans 15 amino acids.

The V and J genes are TRBV7-2 and TRBJ2-1, with a tentative D call TRBD2 (7 bases). The CDR3 has 15 residues. Trimming left V 5 bases short and J 4 bases short, with 15 bases between. The germline gives CDR1 SGHTA, CDR2 FQGNSA. CDR3: CASSLGRGPYNEQFF. CDR3 coding DNA: TGTGCCAGCAGCCTGGGGCGGGGGCCGTACAATGAGCAGTTCTTC.

V usage is TRBV5-4 and J usage is TRBJ2-2; 11 bases are a match to TRBD1. J lost 5 bases, V lost 6 bases, and 12 bases had no gene match. Looked up from germline, CDR1 is SGHNT and CDR2 is YYREEE (reference sequence). The CDR3 has 17 amino acids. The CDR3 coding sequence is TGTGCCAGCAAACCTTCGCCGGGACAGGGGGGTACCGGGGAGCTGTTTTTT. Amino acids: CASKPSPGQGGTGELFF. The full variable domain, in which reference TRBV5-4 and TRBJ2-2 provide the parts outside the CDR3, is ETGVTQSPTHLIKTRGQQVTLRCSSQSGHNTVSWYQQALGQGPQFIFQYYREEENGRGNFPPRFSGLQFPNYSSELNVNALELDDSALYLCASKPSPGQGGTGELFFGEGSRLTVL.

The chain is built from TRBV5-6 and TRBJ2-7, with D perhaps TRBD1 or TRBD2 (6 bases each). This CDR3 region has 15 residues. Germline loops: CDR1 SGHDT, CDR2 YYEEEE. The V and J ends lost 2 bases and 4 bases respectively, with 16 bases between them. The CDR3 here is CASSFRGQGLYEQYF. The CDR3 nucleotides read TGTGCCAGCAGCTTTCGGGGGCAGGGGTTGTACGAGCAGTACTTC.

This chain uses TRBV7-3 with TRBJ2-6; 7 bases map to TRBD1. V lost 5 bases and J lost 4; bases outside the gene matches: 5. The length of the CDR3 is 15 residues. CDR1 is SGHTA and CDR2 is FQGTGA in the germline V gene. The DNA of the CDR3 is TGTGCCAGCAGCCAGACAGGGCCCGGGGCCAACGTCCTGACTTTC. Its translation: CASSQTGPGANVLTF. The variable domain in full, with the rest retrieved from reference TRBV7-3 and TRBJ2-6, is GAGVSQTPSNKVTEKGKYVELRCDPISGHTALYWYRQSLGQGPEFLIYFQGTGAADDSGLPNDRFFAVRPEGSVSTLKIQRTERGDSAVYLCASSQTGPGANVLTFGAGSRLTVL.

V is TRBV18 and J is TRBJ2-3, with TRBD2 identical over 13 bases. The CDR3 loop spans 18 amino acids. V was pared by 0 bases and J by 2 bases, with 5 bases of the junction left unmatched. Germline V CDR1 and CDR2: KGHSH, LQKENI. The CDR3 loop is CASSPPVTSGRFTDTQYF. In DNA, the CDR3 is TGTGCCAGCTCACCACCCGTGACTAGCGGGAGGTTCACAGATACGCAGTATTTT.

V and J are TRBV28 and TRBJ2-3; D might be TRBD1 (5 bases). V lost 4 bases to trimming and J lost 0 bases, with 11 bases between them. The V gene's germline CDR1 is MDHEN and CDR2 SYDVKM. This CDR3 has 15 amino acids. This CDR3 is CASSSYRSSTDTQYF. The CDR3 DNA reads TGTGCCAGCAGTTCTTACAGGTCTAGCACAGATACGCAGTATTTT.

The chain carries TRBV7-9 and TRBJ1-4; TRBD1 agrees at 7 bases. Germline values: CDR1 SEHNR, CDR2 FQNEAQ (reference sequence). V dropped 0 bases and J dropped 5; count of bases not matched to a gene: 6. CDR3 length: 16 amino acids. The CDR3 nucleotides are TGTGCCAGCAGCTTAGCCCTGACAGGGCGGAATGAAAAACTGTTTTTT. Residues: CASSLALTGRNEKLFF.

This chain joins TRBV7-9 and TRBJ2-5; 7 bases line up with TRBD2. The V segment lost 0 bases and the J segment 1 base; nucleotides outside the gene matches: 2. The CDR3 consists of 15 residues. Germline V gene sequence: CDR1 SEHNR, CDR2 FQNEAQ (reference sequence). The CDR3 DNA follows: TGTGCCAGCAGCTTAGCGGGGGGGTCCCAAGAGACCCAGTACTTC. Amino acid sequence: CASSLAGGSQETQYF.

V and J are TRBV6-6 and TRBJ2-1; D uncertain. CDR3 length: 12 residues. V lost 8 bases and J lost 6, with 11 bases in between. Germline V gene sequence: CDR1 MNHNY, CDR2 SVGAGI (reference sequence). The DNA of the CDR3 is TGTGCCAGCGGCATCGCGGTCAATGAGCAGTTCTTC. This encodes CASGIAVNEQFF.

This clone was detected only once. V is TRBV4-1 and J is TRBJ2-5; tentatively, D is TRBD2 (5 bases). Germline V gene data show CDR1 as MGHRA and CDR2 as YSYEKL. V dropped 4 bases and J dropped 8 bases, with 8 bases sitting between them. The CDR3 length is 11 residues. DNA of the CDR3: TGCGCCAGCAGCCGAGGGAAAACCCAGTACTTC. This encodes CASSRGKTQYF.

The rearrangement uses TRBV7-9 and TRBJ2-2, with 8 nucleotides matching TRBD2. V dropped 5 bases and J dropped 3; count of bases not matched to a gene: 8. Germline values: CDR1 SEHNR, CDR2 FQNEAQ (reference sequence). The CDR3 spans 16 residues. CDR3 amino acids: CASSRIAGRDTGELFF. In nucleotides, the CDR3 is TGTGCCAGCAGCCGAATAGCGGGGCGGGACACCGGGGAGCTGTTTTTT. Full variable domain (outside the CDR3, taken from reference TRBV7-9 and TRBJ2-2): DTGVSQNPRHKITKRGQNVTFRCDPISEHNRLYWYRQTLGQGPEFLTYFQNEAQLEKSRLLSDRFSAERPKGSFSTLEIQRTEQGDSAMYLCASSRIAGRDTGELFFGEGSRLTVL.

This chain connects TRBV27 to TRBJ2-6; 10 bases align to TRBD1. Germline V gene data show CDR1 as MNHEY and CDR2 as SMNVEV (reference sequence). The CDR3 has 17 residues. V lost 3 bases, J lost 3 bases, and 5 bases stayed unmatched. Here the CDR3 DNA reads TGTGCCAGCAGTTTCGGGACAGGGGTACATGGGGCCAACGTCCTGACTTTC. Residues: CASSFGTGVHGANVLTF.